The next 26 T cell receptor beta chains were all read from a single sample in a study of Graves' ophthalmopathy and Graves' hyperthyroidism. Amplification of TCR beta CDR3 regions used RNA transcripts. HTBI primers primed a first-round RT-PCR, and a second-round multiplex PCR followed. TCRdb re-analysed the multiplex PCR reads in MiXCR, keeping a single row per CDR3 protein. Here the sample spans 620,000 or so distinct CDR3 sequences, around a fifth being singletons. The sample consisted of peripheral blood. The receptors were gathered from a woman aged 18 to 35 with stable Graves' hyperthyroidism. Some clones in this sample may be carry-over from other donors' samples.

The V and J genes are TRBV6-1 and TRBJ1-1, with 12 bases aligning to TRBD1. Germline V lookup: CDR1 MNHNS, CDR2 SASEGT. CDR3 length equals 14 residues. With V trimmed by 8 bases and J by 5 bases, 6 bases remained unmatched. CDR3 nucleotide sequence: TGTGCCAGCGCAGGGACAGGGGGCGAAACTGAAGCTTTCTTT. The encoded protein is CASAGTGGETEAFF.

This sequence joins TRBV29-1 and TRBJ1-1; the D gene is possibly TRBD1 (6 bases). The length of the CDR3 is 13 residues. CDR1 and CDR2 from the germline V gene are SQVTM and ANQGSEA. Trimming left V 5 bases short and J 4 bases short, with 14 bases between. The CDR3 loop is CSVHQGSSTEAFF. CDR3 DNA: TGCAGCGTTCATCAGGGGAGCAGCACTGAAGCTTTCTTT.

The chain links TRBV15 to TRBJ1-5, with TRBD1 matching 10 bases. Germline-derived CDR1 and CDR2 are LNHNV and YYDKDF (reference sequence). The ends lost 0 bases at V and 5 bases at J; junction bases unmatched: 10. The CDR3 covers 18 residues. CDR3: CATSRDPAVTGGHQPQHF. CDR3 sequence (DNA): TGTGCCACCAGCAGAGACCCCGCCGTGACAGGGGGCCATCAGCCCCAGCATTTT.

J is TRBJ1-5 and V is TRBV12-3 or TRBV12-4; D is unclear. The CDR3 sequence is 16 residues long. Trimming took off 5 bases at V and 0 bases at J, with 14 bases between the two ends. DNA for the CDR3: TGTGCCAGCAGTGAATGGACCAGGAATAGCAATCAGCCCCAGCATTTT. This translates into CASSEWTRNSNQPQHF.

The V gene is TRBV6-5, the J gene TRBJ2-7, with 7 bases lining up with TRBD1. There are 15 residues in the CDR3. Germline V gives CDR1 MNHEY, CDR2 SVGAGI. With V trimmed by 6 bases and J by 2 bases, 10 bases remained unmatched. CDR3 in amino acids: CASSYTRQGPYEQYF. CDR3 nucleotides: TGTGCCAGCAGCTACACTAGACAGGGACCCTACGAGCAGTACTTC.

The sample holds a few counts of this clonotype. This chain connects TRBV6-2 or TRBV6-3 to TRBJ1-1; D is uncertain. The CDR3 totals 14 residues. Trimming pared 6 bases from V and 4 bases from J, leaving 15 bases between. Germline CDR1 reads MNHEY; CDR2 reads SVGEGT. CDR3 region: CASRGRSEGTEAFF. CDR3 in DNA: TGTGCCAGCAGGGGCCGATCAGAGGGCACTGAAGCTTTCTTT.

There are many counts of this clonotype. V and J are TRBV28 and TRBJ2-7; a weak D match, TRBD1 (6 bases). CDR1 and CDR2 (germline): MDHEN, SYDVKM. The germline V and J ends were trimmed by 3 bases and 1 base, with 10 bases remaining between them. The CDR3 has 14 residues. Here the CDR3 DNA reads TGTGCCAGCAGTTTTCTGACAGGTTCCTACGAGCAGTACTTC. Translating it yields CASSFLTGSYEQYF. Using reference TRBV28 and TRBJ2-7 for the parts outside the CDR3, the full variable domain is DVKVTQSSRYLVKRTGEKVFLECVQDMDHENMFWYRQDPGLGLRLIYFSYDVKMKEKGDIPEGYSVSREKKERFSLILESASTNQTSMYLCASSFLTGSYEQYFGPGTRLTVT.

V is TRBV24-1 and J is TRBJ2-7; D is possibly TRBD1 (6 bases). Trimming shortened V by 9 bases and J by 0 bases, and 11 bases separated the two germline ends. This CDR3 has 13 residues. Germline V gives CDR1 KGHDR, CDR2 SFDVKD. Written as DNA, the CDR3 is TGTGCCACCGAAGGGGGTAGCTCCTACGAGCAGTACTTC. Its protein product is CATEGGSSYEQYF.

The CDR3 loop reads CASSLVRQVLVDTEAFF. CDR3 coding DNA: TGTGCCAGCAGCTTAGTCAGGCAGGTGTTAGTAGACACTGAAGCTTTCTTT. The rearrangement uses TRBV11-2 and TRBJ1-1; D not certain. V was trimmed by 1 base and J by 3 bases, leaving 18 bases between them. This CDR3 is 17 amino acids long. Germline V gene sequence: CDR1 SGHAT, CDR2 FQNNGV.

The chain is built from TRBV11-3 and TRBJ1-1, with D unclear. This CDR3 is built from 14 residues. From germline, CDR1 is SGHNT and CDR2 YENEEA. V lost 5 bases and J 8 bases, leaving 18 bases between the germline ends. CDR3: CASSPSTYGREAFF. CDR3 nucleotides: TGTGCCAGCAGCCCCTCAACGTATGGCCGAGAAGCTTTCTTT.

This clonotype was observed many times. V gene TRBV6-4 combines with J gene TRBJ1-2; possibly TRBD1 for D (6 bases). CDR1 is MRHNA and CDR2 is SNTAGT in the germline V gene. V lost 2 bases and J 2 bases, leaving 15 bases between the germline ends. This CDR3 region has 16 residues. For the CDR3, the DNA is TGTGCCAGCAGTGACCCCCTCGGAGACAGGAACTATGGCTACACCTTC. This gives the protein CASSDPLGDRNYGYTF.

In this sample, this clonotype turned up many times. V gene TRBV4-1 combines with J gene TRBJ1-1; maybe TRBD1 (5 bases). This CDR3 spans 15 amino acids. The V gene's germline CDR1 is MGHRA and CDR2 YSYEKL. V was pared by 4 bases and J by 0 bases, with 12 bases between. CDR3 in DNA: TGCGCCAGCAGCCTAGAGGAGGGGATGAACACTGAAGCTTTCTTT. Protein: CASSLEEGMNTEAFF.

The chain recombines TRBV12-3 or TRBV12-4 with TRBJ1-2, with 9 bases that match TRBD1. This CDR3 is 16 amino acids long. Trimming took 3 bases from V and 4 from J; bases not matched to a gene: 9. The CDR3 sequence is CASSFRQGGTFYGYTF. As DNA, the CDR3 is TGTGCCAGCAGTTTCCGACAGGGGGGGACTTTCTATGGCTACACCTTC.

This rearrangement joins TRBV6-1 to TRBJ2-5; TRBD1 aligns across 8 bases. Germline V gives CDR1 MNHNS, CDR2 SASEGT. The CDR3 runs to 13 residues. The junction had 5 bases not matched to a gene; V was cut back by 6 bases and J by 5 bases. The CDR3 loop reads CASRQGAWETQYF. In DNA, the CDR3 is TGTGCCAGCAGGCAGGGGGCTTGGGAGACCCAGTACTTC.

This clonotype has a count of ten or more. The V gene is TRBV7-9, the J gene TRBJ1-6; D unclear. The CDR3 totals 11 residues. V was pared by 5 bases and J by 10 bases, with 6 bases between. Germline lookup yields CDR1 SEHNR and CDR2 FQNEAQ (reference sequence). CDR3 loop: CASSPSSPLHF. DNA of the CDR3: TGTGCCAGCAGCCCTTCCTCACCCCTCCACTTT.

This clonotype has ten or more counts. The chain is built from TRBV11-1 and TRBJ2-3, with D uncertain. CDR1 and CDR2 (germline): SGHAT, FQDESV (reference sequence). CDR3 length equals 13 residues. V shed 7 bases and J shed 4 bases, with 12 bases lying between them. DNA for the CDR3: TGTGCCAGCACCCAGCCAGGCGCAGATACGCAGTATTTT. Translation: CASTQPGADTQYF. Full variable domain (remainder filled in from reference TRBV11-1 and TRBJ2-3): EAEVAQSPRYKITEKSQAVAFWCDPISGHATLYWYRQILGQGPELLVQFQDESVVDDSQLPKDRFSAERLKGVDSTLKIQPAELGDSAMYLCASTQPGADTQYFGPGTRLTVL.

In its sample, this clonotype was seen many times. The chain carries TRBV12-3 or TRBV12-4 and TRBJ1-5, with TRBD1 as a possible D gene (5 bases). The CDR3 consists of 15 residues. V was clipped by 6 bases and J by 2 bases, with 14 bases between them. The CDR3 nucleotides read TGTGCCAGCAGCCCCCCCAGGGTGGGCAATCAGCCCCAGCATTTT. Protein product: CASSPPRVGNQPQHF.

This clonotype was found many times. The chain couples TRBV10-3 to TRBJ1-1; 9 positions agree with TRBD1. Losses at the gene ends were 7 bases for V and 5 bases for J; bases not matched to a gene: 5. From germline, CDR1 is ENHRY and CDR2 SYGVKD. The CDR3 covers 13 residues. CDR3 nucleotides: TGTGCCATCATGGGGACAGGGCATACTGAAGCTTTCTTT. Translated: CAIMGTGHTEAFF.

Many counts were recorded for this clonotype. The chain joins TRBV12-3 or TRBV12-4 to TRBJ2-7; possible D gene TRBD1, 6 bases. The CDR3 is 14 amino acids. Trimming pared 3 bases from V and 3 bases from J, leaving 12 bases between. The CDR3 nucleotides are TGTGCCAGCAGTTTCAGGGGAACATTCTACGAGCAGTACTTC. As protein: CASSFRGTFYEQYF.

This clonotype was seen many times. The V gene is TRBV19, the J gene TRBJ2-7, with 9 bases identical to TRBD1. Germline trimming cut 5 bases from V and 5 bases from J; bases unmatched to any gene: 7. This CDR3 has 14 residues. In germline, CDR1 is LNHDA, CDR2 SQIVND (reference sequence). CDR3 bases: TGTGCCAGTAGTGTCCCGGGACAGGGAAACGAGCAGTACTTC. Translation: CASSVPGQGNEQYF.

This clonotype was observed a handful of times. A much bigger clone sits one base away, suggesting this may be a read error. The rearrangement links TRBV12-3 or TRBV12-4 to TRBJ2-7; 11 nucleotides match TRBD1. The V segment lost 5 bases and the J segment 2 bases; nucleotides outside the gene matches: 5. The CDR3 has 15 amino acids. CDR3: CASSAPGQGAYEQYF. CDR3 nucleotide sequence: TGTGCCAGCAGTGCTCCGGGACAGGGGGCCTACGAGCAGTACTTC.

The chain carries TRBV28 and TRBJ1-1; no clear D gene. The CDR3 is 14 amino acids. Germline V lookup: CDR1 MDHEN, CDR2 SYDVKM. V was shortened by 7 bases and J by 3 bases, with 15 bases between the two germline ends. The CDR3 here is CASIEATIYTEAFF. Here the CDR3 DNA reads TGTGCCAGCATTGAGGCGACGATCTACACTGAAGCTTTCTTT.

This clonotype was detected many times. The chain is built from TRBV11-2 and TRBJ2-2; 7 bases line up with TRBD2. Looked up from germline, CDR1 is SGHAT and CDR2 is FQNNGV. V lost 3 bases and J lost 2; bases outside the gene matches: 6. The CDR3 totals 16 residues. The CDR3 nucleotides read TGTGCCAGCAGCTTCAGATCTAGCGGTAACACCGGGGAGCTGTTTTTT. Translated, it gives CASSFRSSGNTGELFF.

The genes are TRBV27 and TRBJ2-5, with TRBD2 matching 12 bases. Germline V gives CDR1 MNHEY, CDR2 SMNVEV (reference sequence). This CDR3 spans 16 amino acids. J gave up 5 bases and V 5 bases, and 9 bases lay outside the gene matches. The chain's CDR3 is CASSATSGRSGETQYF. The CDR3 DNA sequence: TGTGCCAGCAGTGCAACTAGCGGGAGGTCAGGGGAGACCCAGTACTTC.

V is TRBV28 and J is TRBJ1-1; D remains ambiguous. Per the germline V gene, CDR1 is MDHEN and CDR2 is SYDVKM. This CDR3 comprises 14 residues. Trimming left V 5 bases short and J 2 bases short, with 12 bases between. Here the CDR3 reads CASSPWKVNTEAFF. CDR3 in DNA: TGTGCCAGCAGTCCGTGGAAGGTAAACACTGAAGCTTTCTTT.

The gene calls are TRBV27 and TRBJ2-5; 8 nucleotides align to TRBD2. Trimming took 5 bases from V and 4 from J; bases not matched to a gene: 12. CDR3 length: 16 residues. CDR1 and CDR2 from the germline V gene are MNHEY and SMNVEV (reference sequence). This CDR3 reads CASSPQGTGGGETQYF. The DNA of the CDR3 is TGTGCCAGCAGTCCCCAGGGGACGGGAGGGGGAGAGACCCAGTACTTC.